These 2 T cell receptor beta chains came from one sample sequenced in a study of early stage breast cancer tumors. Here immunoSEQ multiplex PCR was the method, and the copy in TCRdb shows in-frame clones only, minus some. The sample lists over 7,500 clones, around three fifths seen once, with 10% to 15% in the top ten. Sequencing used breast tumor tissue. These receptors were collected from a person aged 55 to 75 with breast cancer.

The chain joins TRBV11-1 to TRBJ2-7; D not resolved. Germline V lookup: CDR1 SGHAT, CDR2 FQDESV (reference sequence). The CDR3 loop spans 13 amino acids. V lost 2 bases, J lost 5 bases, and 10 bases lay in between. This CDR3 reads CASSLFGGNEQYF. CDR3 nucleotide sequence: TGTGCCAGCAGCTTATTCGGTGGAAACGAGCAGTACTTC.

This clone is judged medium-sized. The chain recombines TRBV6-4 with TRBJ2-3, with D possibly matching TRBD1 (6 bases). CDR1 and CDR2 from the germline V gene are MRHNA and SNTAGT. V dropped 3 bases and J dropped 3 bases, with 13 bases sitting between them. CDR3 length: 15 amino acids. CDR3 bases: TGTGCCAGCAGTGATGGGGGCTTAAGGACAGATACGCAGTATTTT. Translating gives CASSDGGLRTDTQYF.